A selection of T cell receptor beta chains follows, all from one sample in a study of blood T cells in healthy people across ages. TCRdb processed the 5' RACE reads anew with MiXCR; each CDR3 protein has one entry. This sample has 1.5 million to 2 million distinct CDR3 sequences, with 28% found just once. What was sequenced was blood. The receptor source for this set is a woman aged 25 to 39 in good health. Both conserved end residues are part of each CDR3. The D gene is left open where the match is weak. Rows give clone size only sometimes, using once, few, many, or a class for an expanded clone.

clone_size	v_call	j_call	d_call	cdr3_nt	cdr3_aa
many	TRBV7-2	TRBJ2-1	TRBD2	TGTGCCAGCAGCCAACTAGCGGGGGCTCCAGATGAGCAGTTCTTC	CASSQLAGAPDEQFF
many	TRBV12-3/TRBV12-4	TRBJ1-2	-	TGTGCCAGCAGTTTAACCGCCCAACTCCCGGGCTACACCTTC	CASSLTAQLPGYTF
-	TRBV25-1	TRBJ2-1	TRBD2	TGTGCCAGCAGTGAGACTAGCGGGAGTCTTGAGCAGTTCTTC	CASSETSGSLEQFF
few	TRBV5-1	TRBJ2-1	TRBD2	TGCGCCAGCAGCTTAGGGAGGGGTGCTAGATATGGTGAGCAGTTCTTC	CASSLGRGARYGEQFF
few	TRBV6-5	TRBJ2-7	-	TGTGCCAGCACCAGTGGACACCCCTACGAGCAGTACTTC	CASTSGHPYEQYF
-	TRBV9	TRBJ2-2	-	TGTGCCAGCAGAGGAAGTGGGGCGAACACCGGGGGGCTGTTTTTT	CASRGSGANTGGLFF
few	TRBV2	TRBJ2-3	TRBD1	TGTGCCAGCAGTGAACAGGGGGTAACAGATACGCAGTATTTT	CASSEQGVTDTQYF
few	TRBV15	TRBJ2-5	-	TGTGCCACCAGCAGAGCGGGACAAGGAGGAGAGACCCAGTACTTC	CATSRAGQGGETQYF
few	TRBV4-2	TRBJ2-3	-	TGTGCCAGCAGCCAGAGGTTAGGCAGAGATACGCAGTATTTT	CASSQRLGRDTQYF
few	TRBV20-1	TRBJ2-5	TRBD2	TGCAGTGCTAGGAGGCTAGCGGGGGGGCCGGAGACCCAGTACTTC	CSARRLAGGPETQYF
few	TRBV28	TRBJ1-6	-	TGTGCCAGCCTCTTCGGAGGGAAGGGATTGAATTCACCCCTCCACTTT	CASLFGGKGLNSPLHF
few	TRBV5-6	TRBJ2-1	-	TGTGCCAGCAGGGCCACCGGGTACAATGAGCAGTTCTTC	CASRATGYNEQFF
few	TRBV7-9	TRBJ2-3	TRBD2	TGTGCCAGCAGCTTCTCATCCTGGACTAGCGGGGCTAGCACAGATACGCAGTATTTT	CASSFSSWTSGASTDTQYF
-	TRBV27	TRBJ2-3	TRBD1	TGTGCCAGCAGTGAATACAGGGGATACGATACGCAGTATTTT	CASSEYRGYDTQYF
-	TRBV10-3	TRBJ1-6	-	TGTGCCATCAGTGAGCCCCGAGGGGGTAATAATTCACCCCTCCACTTT	CAISEPRGGNNSPLHF
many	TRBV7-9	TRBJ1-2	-	TGTGCCAGCAGCCCGCAGCAGGCTTGGATCGGAGGCTACACCTTC	CASSPQQAWIGGYTF
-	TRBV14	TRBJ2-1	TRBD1	TGTGCCAGCAGCCTCCGGGACAGGTCCCACAATGAGCAGTTCTTC	CASSLRDRSHNEQFF
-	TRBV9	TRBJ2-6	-	TGTGCCAGCAGCGCAGAGGGGTTTGGGGCCGACGTCCTGACTTTC	CASSAEGFGADVLTF
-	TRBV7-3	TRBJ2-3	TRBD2	TGTGCCAGCAGCCGGACGGGGGGAAAAACAGATACGCAGTATTTT	CASSRTGGKTDTQYF
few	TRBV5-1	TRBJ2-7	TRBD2	TGCGCCAGCAGCTTTCAGGCTAGCGGCCCCTACGAGCAGTACTTC	CASSFQASGPYEQYF
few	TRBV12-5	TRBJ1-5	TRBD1	TGTGCTACCACGAAACAGGGGGCCGGTCAGCCCCAGCATTTT	CATTKQGAGQPQHF
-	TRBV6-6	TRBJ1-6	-	TGTGCCAGCAGTTACTCGTCTGGGTCGGCCAACTCACCCCTCCACTTT	CASSYSSGSANSPLHF
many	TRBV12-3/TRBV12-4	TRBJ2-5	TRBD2	TGTGCCAGCACCCCCGGTCAGGGGCGGGGGGGCCGTCCCCAGTACTTC	CASTPGQGRGGRPQYF
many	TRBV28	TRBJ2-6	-	TGTGCCAGCACCCGGGGAGCCGGGGCCAACGTCCTGACTTTC	CASTRGAGANVLTF
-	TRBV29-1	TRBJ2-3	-	TGCAGCCCCCTGGAAGGGGTTACGCAGTATTTT	CSPLEGVTQYF
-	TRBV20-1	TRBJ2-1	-	TGCAGTGCTCCGAGCACCTCCGTCGATGAGCAGTTCTTC	CSAPSTSVDEQFF
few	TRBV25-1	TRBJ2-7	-	TGTGCCAGCAGAGAAGGTGGCAGTTCTTCCTACGAGCAGTACTTC	CASREGGSSSYEQYF
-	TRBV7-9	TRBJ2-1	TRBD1	TGTGCCAGCAGCTTTCGGGACAGGGAGGGTGAGCAGTTCTTC	CASSFRDREGEQFF